The 16 T cell receptor beta chains below were found in one sample sequenced in a study of blood T cells in healthy people across ages. It was with a sample-barcoded 5' primer and a J-beta primer mix that a second PCR of about 6 to 12 cycles was run. Using its own MiXCR run on the 5' RACE reads, TCRdb lists one record per CDR3 protein. Here the sample spans some 800,000 distinct CDR3 sequences, under 45% being singletons. Sequenced: blood. These receptors were obtained from a man aged 55-75 years in good health.

The CDR3 here is CASSLKLGSPLHF. CDR3 DNA: TGCGCCAGCAGCCTAAAATTGGGTTCACCCCTCCACTTT. This rearrangement joins TRBV4-3 to TRBJ1-6, with D uncertain. Germline V gene data show CDR1 as LGHNA and CDR2 as YSLEER. The ends were cut back, 4 bases at V and 9 bases at J, with 10 bases in the middle. The CDR3 length is 13 residues.

This clonotype was seen at least ten times. The V gene is TRBV29-1, the J gene TRBJ2-5, with TRBD2 matching 12 bases. CDR1 is SQVTM, CDR2 ANQGSEA, per germline. Unmatched junction bases numbered 4, after V lost 6 bases and J lost 2 bases. The CDR3 extends over 14 amino acids. CDR3 amino acids: CSVTSGGLQETQYF. For the CDR3, the DNA is TGCAGCGTCACTAGCGGGGGGTTACAAGAGACCCAGTACTTC.

In its sample, this clonotype was seen once. The V and J genes are TRBV7-7 and TRBJ2-7, with D maybe TRBD2 (5 bases). Germline values: CDR1 SSHAT, CDR2 FNYEAQ (reference sequence). The CDR3 is 13 residues long. The V end lost 5 bases, the J end lost 6 bases, and 14 bases lay between the germline ends. The CDR3 nucleotides read TGTGCCAGCAGCCCCGAGGGCCTGGGCGAGCAGTACTTC. Protein product: CASSPEGLGEQYF.

The chain combines TRBV28 with TRBJ1-2; D not certain. The CDR3 spans 14 residues. CDR1 and CDR2 (germline): MDHEN, SYDVKM. V was cut by 3 bases and J by 0 bases, with 8 bases left in between. CDR3: CASSFFLANYGYTF. CDR3 coding DNA: TGTGCCAGCAGTTTTTTTTTAGCTAACTATGGCTACACCTTC.

The J gene is TRBJ2-1, the V gene TRBV11-3; 13 nucleotides match TRBD2. From germline, CDR1 is SGHNT and CDR2 YENEEA. V shed 3 bases, J shed 13 bases, and the junction held 6 bases outside the gene matches. CDR3 length: 14 residues. Here the CDR3 reads CASSFTGTSGVQFF. The CDR3 nucleotides are TGTGCCAGCAGCTTTACCGGGACTAGCGGGGTTCAGTTCTTC.

The chain joins TRBV19 to TRBJ1-5; D call uncertain. Trimming pared 2 bases from V and 2 bases from J, leaving 7 bases between. CDR1 LNHDA and CDR2 SQIVND come from the germline V gene (reference sequence). The CDR3 sequence is 14 residues long. The CDR3 DNA reads TGTGCCAGTAGTATAAACCCAGGCAATCAGCCCCAGCATTTT. It is translated as CASSINPGNQPQHF.

This clonotype was observed once. This CDR3 reads CASSLESRGAFF. In DNA form, the CDR3 reads TGTGCCAGCAGCTTAGAATCCAGGGGAGCTTTCTTT. The V gene is TRBV7-9, the J gene TRBJ1-1; D is possibly TRBD1 (6 bases). V was trimmed by 1 base and J by 10 bases, leaving 10 bases between them. Germline values: CDR1 SEHNR, CDR2 FQNEAQ (reference sequence). The CDR3 is 12 residues long.

J is TRBJ2-5 and V is TRBV30; tentative D call: TRBD1 (6 bases). V gave up 0 bases and J gave up 2 bases, with 13 bases separating them. Germline V lookup: CDR1 GTSNPN, CDR2 SVGIG (reference sequence). The CDR3 runs 15 residues. The CDR3 sequence: CAWSVSDRLQETQYF. CDR3 bases: TGTGCCTGGAGTGTCAGCGACAGGCTTCAAGAGACCCAGTACTTC.

The gene calls are TRBV20-1 and TRBJ2-1; D may be TRBD1 (5 bases). The CDR3 covers 12 residues. Germline lookup yields CDR1 DFQATT and CDR2 SNEGSKA (reference sequence). V was pared by 4 bases and J by 4 bases, with 8 bases between. The CDR3 spells CSATGIYNEQFF. The CDR3 DNA reads TGCAGTGCTACAGGGATATACAATGAGCAGTTCTTC.

This clonotype was counted a few times. The chain employs TRBV3-1 and TRBJ2-7; D not certain. Germline CDR1 reads LGHDT; CDR2 reads YNNKEL (reference sequence). Trimming took off 3 bases at V and 7 bases at J, with 13 bases between the two ends. The CDR3 spans 13 residues. CDR3 in amino acids: CASSHPQSSEQYF. The DNA for the CDR3 is TGTGCCAGCAGCCACCCACAGTCTTCGGAGCAGTACTTC.

Note on this clonotype: Possible read error: a much larger clone is one base away. The chain links TRBV4-3 to TRBJ2-7; possible D gene TRBD1, 6 bases. The germline V gene encodes CDR1 LGHNA and CDR2 YSLEER. The CDR3 runs to 13 residues. Between the trimmed V and J ends, which lost 2 bases and 9 bases, there was a span of 14 bases. CDR3 sequence (DNA): TGCGCCAGCAGCCAAACCGCAGGGGTTAGGCAGTACTTC. The encoded protein is CASSQTAGVRQYF.

This clonotype was detected only a few times. The V and J genes are TRBV5-1 and TRBJ1-1; tentatively, D is TRBD1 (5 bases). CDR1 is SGHRS, CDR2 YFSETQ, per germline. This CDR3 has 15 residues. Trimming shortened V by 0 bases and J by 1 base, and 10 bases separated the two germline ends. CDR3 DNA: TGCGCCAGCAGCTTGGTCGGGACGGCGAACACTGAAGCTTTCTTT. Protein: CASSLVGTANTEAFF.

This sequence joins TRBV29-1 and TRBJ2-7, with no clear D. This CDR3 has 11 residues. Germline-derived CDR1 and CDR2 are SQVTM and ANQGSEA. The V gene lost 4 bases and the J gene lost 2 bases, with 6 bases spanning the gap. CDR3: CSVGGTYEQYF. CDR3 coding DNA: TGCAGCGTTGGAGGAACCTACGAGCAGTACTTC.

This clonotype was counted between two and nine times. V and J are TRBV14 and TRBJ2-7, with a weak D call TRBD1 (6 bases). The germline V and J ends were trimmed by 4 bases and 6 bases, with 22 bases remaining between them. Germline V gene data show CDR1 as SGHDN and CDR2 as FVKESK. The CDR3 has 16 amino acids. The CDR3 is CASSLTNRVQSREQYF. CDR3 nucleotide sequence: TGTGCCAGCAGCCTCACCAACAGGGTGCAGAGTCGCGAGCAGTACTTC.

The rearrangement links TRBV12-5 to TRBJ2-1; D call uncertain. The germline V and J ends were trimmed by 0 bases and 9 bases, with 6 bases remaining between them. The CDR3 is made up of 12 amino acids. Germline CDR1 and CDR2: LGHNT and FRNRAP. CDR3 sequence: CASGLVNSEQFF. The CDR3 DNA sequence: TGTGCTAGTGGTTTGGTAAACAGTGAGCAGTTCTTC.

The chain combines TRBV2 with TRBJ2-5; 7 bases are shared with TRBD1. Trimming cost V 7 bases and J 1 base; bases outside gene matches: 3. CDR1 SNHLY and CDR2 FYNNEI come from the germline V gene. This CDR3 comprises 13 residues. CDR3 in DNA: TGTGCCAGCAATCGGGACAGCCAAGAGACCCAGTACTTC. Encoded protein: CASNRDSQETQYF.